These 24 T cell receptor beta chains came from one sample sequenced in a study of blood T cell repertoires in COVID-19. Assay: immunoSEQ multiplex PCR; the TCRdb copy retains only in-frame clones and omits some. This sample has around 26,000 clones, with 80% to 95% found just once. What was sequenced was peripheral blood. These receptors came from a human donor in a cohort sampled during active COVID-19.

The chain is built from TRBV2 and TRBJ1-4, with a weak D call TRBD1 (5 bases). The V end lost 8 bases, the J end lost 1 base, and 8 bases lay between the germline ends. This CDR3 is 13 amino acids long. Germline V CDR1 and CDR2: SNHLY, FYNNEI. CDR3 residues: CASGRGTNEKLFF. CDR3 sequence (DNA): TGTGCCAGCGGGAGGGGAACTAATGAAAAACTGTTTTTT.

The rearrangement uses TRBV5-1 and TRBJ1-5, with a weak D call TRBD1 (6 bases). The CDR3 is made up of 14 amino acids. The germline CDR1 and CDR2 sequences are SGHRS and YFSETQ. The V gene lost 0 bases and the J gene lost 7 bases, with 11 bases spanning the gap. The DNA of the CDR3 is TGCGCCAGCAGCTTGGCCGGGCAGGGGCAGCCCCAGCATTTT. Translation: CASSLAGQGQPQHF.

The chain uses TRBV5-1 and TRBJ2-1; the D gene is possibly TRBD2 (5 bases). The CDR3 spans 16 residues. Trimming stripped 4 bases from V and 5 bases from J, with 19 bases between. Germline CDR1 is SGHRS and CDR2 is YFSETQ. CDR3 loop: CASSPQLGRGNNEQFF. The CDR3 DNA is TGCGCCAGCAGCCCCCAGCTCGGTCGGGGTAACAATGAGCAGTTCTTC.

The chain couples TRBV9 to TRBJ1-4; TRBD1 agrees at 8 bases. The CDR3 covers 15 residues. V shed 0 bases and J 8 bases; nucleotides not matched to a gene: 6. CDR1 is SGDLS, CDR2 YYNGEE, per germline. For the CDR3, the DNA is TGTGCCAGCAGCGTAGCGGGGACAGGAGGAGAAAAACTGTTTTTT. The encoded protein is CASSVAGTGGEKLFF.

The V and J genes are TRBV5-1 and TRBJ2-1; no definite D call. Germline CDR1 is SGHRS and CDR2 is YFSETQ. With 5 bases removed from V and 0 bases from J, the gap between germline ends came to 12 bases. The CDR3 has 15 amino acids. CDR3: CASRPGLSSYNEQFF. In DNA form, the CDR3 reads TGCGCCAGCAGGCCTGGGCTGAGCTCCTACAATGAGCAGTTCTTC. Full variable domain (missing parts from reference TRBV5-1 and TRBJ2-1): KAGVTQTPRYLIKTRGQQVTLSCSPISGHRSVSWYQQTPGQGLQFLFEYFSETQRNKGNFPGRFSGRQFSNSRSEMNVSTLELGDSALYLCASRPGLSSYNEQFFGPGTRLTVL.

V usage is TRBV15 and J usage is TRBJ1-2; 10 bases align to TRBD1. Germline V lookup: CDR1 LNHNV, CDR2 YYDKDF (reference sequence). V was clipped by 0 bases and J by 1 base; unmatched bases: 2. CDR3 length: 16 amino acids. CDR3 nucleotide sequence: TGTGCCACCAGCAGAGAGAGGACAGGGGGTAACTATGGCTACACCTTC. Its translation is CATSRERTGGNYGYTF.

The chain is built from TRBV20-1 and TRBJ2-7; 7 bases align to TRBD1. The germline V gene encodes CDR1 DFQATT and CDR2 SNEGSKA (reference sequence). The CDR3 covers 14 residues. V dropped 3 bases and J dropped 2; count of bases not matched to a gene: 7. The CDR3 nucleotides are TGCAGTGCTAGTACAGGGGCGCGAACCTACGAGCAGTACTTC. This encodes CSASTGARTYEQYF.

The V gene is TRBV24-1, the J gene TRBJ1-2; D perhaps matches TRBD1 (5 bases). Germline CDR1 reads KGHDR; CDR2 reads SFDVKD. V was cut by 0 bases and J by 4 bases, with 11 bases left in between. This CDR3 has 15 residues. This CDR3 is CATSDLRAGSYGYTF. The CDR3 DNA reads TGTGCCACCAGTGATTTGCGGGCAGGGTCCTATGGCTACACCTTC.

The rearrangement joins TRBV20-1 to TRBJ1-2; no reliable D call. The CDR3 contains 14 residues. Germline V gives CDR1 DFQATT, CDR2 SNEGSKA (reference sequence). V was trimmed by 6 bases and J by 4 bases, leaving 18 bases between them. The CDR3 reads CSASRTPRGYGYTF. The CDR3 DNA reads TGCAGTGCGAGTAGAACCCCTCGGGGCTATGGCTACACCTTC.

The V gene is TRBV27, the J gene TRBJ2-3; 9 bases map to TRBD2. CDR3 length: 16 amino acids. J was trimmed by 0 bases and V by 2 bases; bases with no gene match: 3. CDR1 is MNHEY, CDR2 SMNVEV, per germline (reference sequence). CDR3 residues: CASSLLAGTSTDTQYF. CDR3 coding DNA: TGTGCCAGCAGTTTACTAGCGGGGACTAGCACAGATACGCAGTATTTT.

This chain connects TRBV6-5 to TRBJ1-5; TRBD1 aligns across 7 bases. The germline V gene has CDR1 MNHEY and CDR2 SVGAGI. The CDR3 loop spans 13 amino acids. The V and J ends lost 6 bases and 6 bases, in that order; junction bases with no gene match: 5. CDR3: CASRGTALQPQHF. DNA of the CDR3: TGTGCCAGCAGAGGGACAGCCCTTCAGCCCCAGCATTTT.

V gene TRBV3-1 (or the pseudogene TRBV3-2) combines with J gene TRBJ1-1; 10 bases map to TRBD1. The V gene end was trimmed by 2 bases and the J gene end by 10 bases; junction bases not matched to a gene: 4. There are 13 residues in the CDR3. Germline V gene data show CDR1 as LGHDT and CDR2 as YNNKEL (reference sequence). CDR3 sequence reads: CASSQRGQGTAFF. Written as DNA, the CDR3 is TGTGCCAGCAGCCAACGGGGACAGGGGACAGCTTTCTTT.

The V gene is TRBV4-1, the J gene TRBJ2-5; TRBD2 agrees at 10 bases. The CDR3 covers 17 residues. V lost 1 base and J lost 7; bases outside the gene matches: 12. Germline V CDR1 and CDR2: MGHRA, YSYEKL. CDR3 nucleotide sequence: TGCGCCAGCAGCCAAGGTCAAGGAACTAGCGGGGCTGGGACCCAGTACTTC. It is translated as CASSQGQGTSGAGTQYF.

CDR3 sequence: CASSELPSSGNTIYF. The CDR3 DNA is TGTGCCAGCAGTGAATTACCGAGCTCTGGAAACACCATATATTTT. The chain joins TRBV2 to TRBJ1-3; D gene ambiguous. Trimming stripped 2 bases from V and 0 bases from J, with 8 bases between. The CDR3 loop spans 15 amino acids. CDR1 is SNHLY, CDR2 FYNNEI, per germline.

This clone was seen only a few times. The chain carries TRBV7-9 and TRBJ1-2, with D possibly TRBD1 on 6 matching bases. The germline V gene has CDR1 SEHNR and CDR2 FQNEAQ (reference sequence). V lost 3 bases and J 2 bases, leaving 19 bases between the germline ends. This CDR3 is 17 amino acids long. The CDR3 coding sequence is TGTGCCAGCAGCTTCGGGACAAGAACAAGAGAGAACTATGGCTACACCTTC. It is translated as CASSFGTRTRENYGYTF.

V usage is TRBV19 and J usage is TRBJ2-7; tentative D call: TRBD2 (6 bases). Germline V gives CDR1 LNHDA, CDR2 SQIVND (reference sequence). The CDR3 runs 17 residues. Trimming removed 3 bases from V and 1 base from J, with 19 bases in between. CDR3 loop: CASSMGVGAGDSYEQYF. CDR3 DNA: TGTGCCAGTAGTATGGGTGTCGGAGCGGGCGATTCCTACGAGCAGTACTTC.

The V and J genes are TRBV28 and TRBJ1-2; unclear D gene. The CDR3 is made up of 15 amino acids. Germline values: CDR1 MDHEN, CDR2 SYDVKM. The V end lost 2 bases, the J end lost 4 bases, and 14 bases lay between the germline ends. This chain's CDR3 is CASSLKVEGSYGYTF. DNA for the CDR3: TGTGCCAGCAGTTTAAAGGTGGAAGGGAGCTATGGCTACACCTTC.

The chain employs TRBV14 and TRBJ2-7; the match to TRBD2 covers 13 bases. The CDR3 spans 17 residues. Germline loops: CDR1 SGHDN, CDR2 FVKESK. The junction had 6 bases not matched to a gene; V was cut back by 0 bases and J by 4 bases. Here the CDR3 reads CASSQELAGGPVYEQYF. In nucleotides, the CDR3 is TGTGCCAGCAGCCAAGAACTAGCGGGGGGGCCGGTTTACGAGCAGTACTTC.

The chain uses TRBV20-1 and TRBJ2-7; D is perhaps TRBD1 (5 bases). The ends were cut back, 3 bases at V and 4 bases at J, with 13 bases in the middle. The CDR3 runs to 13 residues. Germline V gene data show CDR1 as DFQATT and CDR2 as SNEGSKA (reference sequence). The CDR3 loop reads CSASLDTEYEQYF. The CDR3 nucleotides are TGCAGTGCTAGTCTGGACACCGAATACGAGCAGTACTTC.

The chain recombines TRBV5-1 with TRBJ2-7; 10 nucleotides line up with TRBD2. The ends lost 1 base at V and 6 bases at J; junction bases unmatched: 7. The CDR3 runs to 15 residues. CDR1 and CDR2 (germline): SGHRS, YFSETQ. CDR3 sequence: CASSLSTSGVSEQYF. The CDR3 coding sequence is TGCGCCAGCAGCTTGTCAACTAGCGGGGTAAGCGAGCAGTACTTC.

The chain uses TRBV5-1 and TRBJ1-4, with TRBD1 matching over 8 bases. This CDR3 spans 13 amino acids. Germline V gene data show CDR1 as SGHRS and CDR2 as YFSETQ. The J segment lost 7 bases and the V segment lost 2 bases, leaving 1 base of the junction unmatched. The CDR3 DNA reads TGCGCCAGCAGCTTTACAGGGGGTGAAAAACTGTTTTTT. This codes for CASSFTGGEKLFF.

The gene calls are TRBV7-4 and TRBJ2-7, with a tentative D call TRBD2 (6 bases). V lost 5 bases to trimming and J lost 9 bases, with 14 bases between them. Germline CDR1 SGHVT, CDR2 SQSDAQ. The CDR3 is 12 residues long. This CDR3 reads CASSATGEPQYV. In nucleotides, the CDR3 is TGTGCCAGCAGCGCCACGGGGGAGCCGCAGTACGTC.

The chain recombines TRBV3-1 (or the pseudogene TRBV3-2) with TRBJ1-1, with 9 positions matching TRBD1. The J segment lost 1 base and the V segment lost 4 bases, leaving 1 base of the junction unmatched. CDR1 is LGHDT and CDR2 is YNNKEL in the germline V gene (reference sequence). The CDR3 has 14 amino acids. The CDR3 protein is CASSLDRGNTEAFF. The CDR3 DNA reads as TGTGCCAGCAGCCTGGACAGGGGGAACACTGAAGCTTTCTTT.

The J gene is TRBJ2-2, the V gene TRBV6-5, with 7 bases matching TRBD2. The trim removed 6 bases at V and 10 bases at J, leaving 14 bases unmatched. This CDR3 spans 15 amino acids. Per germline, CDR1 MNHEY and CDR2 SVGAGI. The CDR3 sequence is CASSPLAGLREELFF. Written as DNA, the CDR3 is TGTGCCAGCAGCCCATTAGCGGGCCTTCGAGAGGAGCTGTTTTTT.